This T cell receptor beta chain stems from a study of cytotoxic CD8 clonotypes in ibrutinib-treated CLL. V lost 8 bases to trimming and J lost 4 bases, with 33 bases between them. The CDR3 sequence is 19 residues long. Per germline, CDR1 SGHTA and CDR2 FQGNSA. General study findings and limits: Sustained-remission and progressing patients diverged in sampling times.

Comment on this clone: The antigen is unknown.

Only in-frame clones appear in the TCRdb table, and some are missing; sequencing was by immunoSEQ multiplex PCR. This repertoire shows around 150,000 clones, roughly 90% found once; its top ten account for approximately 2.9%. The source is a human donor with chronic lymphocytic leukemia. Sequenced material: PBMCs, taken at disease progression, from a patient treated with ibrutinib. This sequence joins TRBV7-2 and TRBJ2-7; D may be TRBD2 (6 bases). CDR3 amino acids: CASRRVGGSEGTLTYEQYF. The CDR3 bases are TGTGCCAGCCGTAGGGTAGGAGGTTCGGAAGGGACTTTGACTTACGAGCAGTACTTC. Full variable domain (outside the CDR3, taken from reference TRBV7-2 and TRBJ2-7): GAGVSQSPSNKVTEKGKDVELRCDPISGHTALYWYRQSLGQGLEFLIYFQGNSAPDKSGLPSDRFSAERTGGSVSTLTIQRTQQEDSAVYLCASRRVGGSEGTLTYEQYFGPGTRLTVT.